The subject of this entry is one T cell receptor beta chain. Its specificity is unknown. These data are taken from a study of cytotoxic CD8 clonotypes in ibrutinib-treated CLL. Findings of the study overall: Clonality at baseline surpassed age-matched healthy donors and tracked circulating CD8+ T-cell counts.

Clones were read by immunoSEQ multiplex PCR, and TCRdb kept only the in-frame ones, dropping some. The profile shows 3,500 to 5,000 clones, approximately 80% of them singletons. This CDR3 has 16 residues. CDR1 is SGHVS and CDR2 is FQNEAQ in the germline V gene. V lost 3 bases and J 8 bases, leaving 20 bases between the germline ends. The receptor's source is a human donor with chronic lymphocytic leukemia. The sample in question was PBMCs, obtained before ibrutinib treatment. The rearrangement links TRBV7-8 to TRBJ2-1; D gene ambiguous. The CDR3 coding sequence is TGTGCCAGCAGCTTCCGAAGAGACGTCGGTGGCGATGAGCAGTTCTTC. It yields the protein CASSFRRDVGGDEQFF. Full variable domain (remainder filled in from reference TRBV7-8 and TRBJ2-1): GAGVSQSPRYKVAKRGQDVALRCDPISGHVSLFWYQQALGQGPEFLTYFQNEAQLDKSGLPSDRFFAERPEGSVSTLKIQRTQQEDSAVYLCASSFRRDVGGDEQFFGPGTRLTVL.